These T cell receptor beta chains were read from a single sample in a study of graft-versus-host responses after intestinal transplantation. Produced via immunoSEQ multiplex PCR; TCRdb's table is partial and in-frame only. The sample carries 90,000 to 95,000 clones, over 80% recorded once. These TCRs' antigens remain unknown. The sample was unstimulated CD8+ T cells sorted from spleen or lymph node cells, taken before intestinal transplant. All receptors come from a human donor who received an intestinal transplant. The CDR3 runs from the conserved cysteine through the conserved F or W. Each record gives: V gene, J gene, D gene, CDR3 protein. The D gene is left open where the match is weak.

V gene: TRBV19
J gene: TRBJ2-7
D gene: TRBD2
CDR3 protein: CASSRGSSGTYEQYF

V gene: TRBV5-1
J gene: TRBJ2-5
D gene: TRBD2
CDR3 protein: CASSLLVAGGYQETQYF

V gene: TRBV6-9
J gene: TRBJ2-5
D gene: NA
CDR3 protein: CASNLQETQYF

V gene: TRBV7-2
J gene: TRBJ1-3
D gene: NA
CDR3 protein: CASSPLGNTIYF

V gene: TRBV6-1
J gene: TRBJ1-2
D gene: TRBD1
CDR3 protein: CASSDHRGHYGYTF

V gene: TRBV19
J gene: TRBJ2-3
D gene: NA
CDR3 protein: CASSIWGRTDTQYF

V gene: TRBV28
J gene: TRBJ1-1
D gene: NA
CDR3 protein: CASREIPLGTEAFF

V gene: TRBV15
J gene: TRBJ2-6
D gene: NA
CDR3 protein: CATSREGGSGANVLTF

V gene: TRBV4-2
J gene: TRBJ2-1
D gene: NA
CDR3 protein: CASSQNIHEQFF

V gene: TRBV13
J gene: TRBJ2-1
D gene: TRBD2
CDR3 protein: CASSLGILAGGHEQFF

V gene: TRBV15
J gene: TRBJ1-5
D gene: NA
CDR3 protein: CATSREAGRHQPQHF

V gene: TRBV19
J gene: TRBJ2-7
D gene: NA
CDR3 protein: CASSIGSYEQYF

V gene: TRBV5-6
J gene: TRBJ2-5
D gene: NA
CDR3 protein: CASSSRTLLETQYF

V gene: TRBV4-1
J gene: TRBJ2-2
D gene: NA
CDR3 protein: CASSQDTERLSGELFF

V gene: TRBV19
J gene: TRBJ2-7
D gene: NA
CDR3 protein: CASKTPLSGRAYEQYF

V gene: TRBV4-1
J gene: TRBJ2-4
D gene: TRBD2
CDR3 protein: CASSQLLGLAEVAKNIQYF

V gene: TRBV19
J gene: TRBJ2-1
D gene: NA
CDR3 protein: CASSQGPLAYNEQFF

V gene: TRBV27
J gene: TRBJ1-6
D gene: TRBD1
CDR3 protein: CASSLAGTGGSPLHF

V gene: TRBV7-6
J gene: TRBJ2-7
D gene: TRBD2
CDR3 protein: CASSLSGSLYEQYF

V gene: TRBV7-9
J gene: TRBJ2-7
D gene: TRBD1
CDR3 protein: CASSPTGYSYEQYF

V gene: TRBV5-1
J gene: TRBJ2-7
D gene: TRBD1
CDR3 protein: CASSAGTGSYEQYF

V gene: TRBV11-2
J gene: NA
D gene: TRBD2
CDR3 protein: CASNGLAGGGEQYF

V gene: TRBV7-6
J gene: TRBJ2-5
D gene: TRBD2
CDR3 protein: CASSYLGGGETQYF

V gene: TRBV30
J gene: TRBJ2-1
D gene: NA
CDR3 protein: CAWSTVSSYNEQFF

V gene: TRBV4-3
J gene: TRBJ2-1
D gene: TRBD2
CDR3 protein: CASSQDRGDIYNEQFF

V gene: TRBV9
J gene: TRBJ2-1
D gene: NA
CDR3 protein: CASSRRRGGESDNEQFF

V gene: TRBV14
J gene: TRBJ1-1
D gene: NA
CDR3 protein: CASSQVRQPPLEAFF

V gene: TRBV19
J gene: TRBJ2-7
D gene: NA
CDR3 protein: CASSISRGEQYF

V gene: TRBV5-6
J gene: TRBJ1-5
D gene: NA
CDR3 protein: CASSVKGFEPQHF

V gene: TRBV4-1
J gene: TRBJ2-7
D gene: TRBD2
CDR3 protein: CASSRTSLSGNYEQYF